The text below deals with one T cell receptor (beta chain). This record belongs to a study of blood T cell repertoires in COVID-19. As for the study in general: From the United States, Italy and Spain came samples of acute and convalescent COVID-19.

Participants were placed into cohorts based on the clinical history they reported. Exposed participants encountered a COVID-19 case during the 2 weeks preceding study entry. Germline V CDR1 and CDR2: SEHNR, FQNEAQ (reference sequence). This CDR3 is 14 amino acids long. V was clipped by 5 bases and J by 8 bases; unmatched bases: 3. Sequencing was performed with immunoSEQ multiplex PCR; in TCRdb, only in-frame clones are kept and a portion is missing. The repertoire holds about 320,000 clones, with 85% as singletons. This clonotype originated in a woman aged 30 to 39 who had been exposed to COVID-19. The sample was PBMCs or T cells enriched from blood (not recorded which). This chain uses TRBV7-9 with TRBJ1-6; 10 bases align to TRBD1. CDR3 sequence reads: CASSRGQGDSPLHF. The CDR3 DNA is TGTGCCAGCAGCCGCGGACAGGGGGATTCACCCCTCCACTTT.